A single sample gave rise to the 27 T cell receptor beta chains below, sequenced in a study of cytomegalovirus exposure and HLA in healthy donors. Using immunoSEQ multiplex PCR, the repertoire was profiled, and TCRdb retains in-frame clones only, with some absent. Of 150,000 or so clones in the sample, approximately 88% were seen once. Sequenced: PBMCs. The receptors were sampled from a woman younger than 30 in good health and CMV-seropositive.

This chain joins TRBV28 and TRBJ2-7; 8 bases line up with TRBD2. Germline trimming cut 4 bases from V and 5 bases from J; bases unmatched to any gene: 10. The CDR3 runs to 15 residues. Looked up from germline, CDR1 is MDHEN and CDR2 is SYDVKM. The CDR3 DNA reads TGTGCCAGCAGTTCTTCTGTAGCGGGAATCGACGAGCAGTACTTC. It specifies CASSSSVAGIDEQYF. Full variable domain (rest looked up from reference TRBV28 and TRBJ2-7): DVKVTQSSRYLVKRTGEKVFLECVQDMDHENMFWYRQDPGLGLRLIYFSYDVKMKEKGDIPEGYSVSREKKERFSLILESASTNQTSMYLCASSSSVAGIDEQYFGPGTRLTVT.

The chain uses TRBV30 and TRBJ2-5, with TRBD1 as a possible D gene (5 bases). V lost 2 bases to trimming and J lost 7 bases, with 11 bases between them. The CDR3 spans 12 residues. In germline, CDR1 is GTSNPN, CDR2 SVGIG (reference sequence). The CDR3 bases are TGTGCCTGGAGTAGGGGTGCAGTGACCCAGTACTTC. Translation gives CAWSRGAVTQYF.

The V gene is TRBV4-2, the J gene TRBJ2-1; D is possibly TRBD2 (6 bases). Per germline, CDR1 LGHNA and CDR2 YNFKEQ. CDR3 length equals 16 residues. With 0 bases removed from V and 9 bases from J, the gap between germline ends came to 18 bases. CDR3 protein: CASSQDIVRTNPEQFF. The CDR3 nucleotides are TGTGCCAGCAGCCAAGATATTGTTCGGACTAACCCTGAGCAGTTCTTC.

The CDR3 reads CASSSTRGSYNEQFF. The CDR3 DNA follows: TGTGCCAGCAGTTCGACTCGCGGCTCCTACAATGAGCAGTTCTTC. This chain links TRBV27 with TRBJ2-1; D is unclear. CDR1 is MNHEY and CDR2 is SMNVEV in the germline V gene (reference sequence). With 4 bases removed from V and 0 bases from J, the gap between germline ends came to 10 bases. The CDR3 runs 15 residues.

The chain joins TRBV18 to TRBJ2-7; 8 bases agree with TRBD1. V was pared by 4 bases and J by 0 bases, with 8 bases of the junction left unmatched. Germline assignment: CDR1 KGHSH and CDR2 LQKENI. CDR3 length: 16 residues. CDR3 in amino acids: CASSRNRDRTSYEQYF. The CDR3 nucleotides read TGTGCCAGCTCACGTAACCGGGACAGGACCTCCTACGAGCAGTACTTC.

The J gene is TRBJ2-3, the V gene TRBV28, with D unclear. V gave up 6 bases and J gave up 2 bases, with 9 bases separating them. In germline, CDR1 is MDHEN, CDR2 SYDVKM. The CDR3 has 13 amino acids. Here the CDR3 reads CASSARVTDTQYF. CDR3 nucleotides: TGTGCCAGCAGCGCCCGGGTCACAGATACGCAGTATTTT. The variable domain in full, with the rest retrieved from reference TRBV28 and TRBJ2-3, is DVKVTQSSRYLVKRTGEKVFLECVQDMDHENMFWYRQDPGLGLRLIYFSYDVKMKEKGDIPEGYSVSREKKERFSLILESASTNQTSMYLCASSARVTDTQYFGPGTRLTVL.

The V gene is TRBV19, the J gene TRBJ2-7; 10 bases agree with TRBD2. The CDR3 contains 15 residues. The ends lost 5 bases at V and 2 bases at J; junction bases unmatched: 6. Per germline, CDR1 LNHDA and CDR2 SQIVND (reference sequence). The CDR3 is CASSPWTSGTYEQYF. DNA of the CDR3: TGTGCCAGTAGTCCATGGACTAGCGGAACCTACGAGCAGTACTTC.

The chain is built from TRBV7-9 and TRBJ2-7; no reliable D call. This CDR3 has 12 residues. The germline V gene encodes CDR1 SEHNR and CDR2 FQNEAQ (reference sequence). V shed 1 base and J shed 4 bases, with 5 bases lying between them. The CDR3 sequence: CASSLGAYEQYF. The CDR3, as DNA: TGTGCCAGCAGCTTAGGGGCTTACGAGCAGTACTTC.

The chain joins TRBV12-5 to TRBJ2-7; 7 bases match TRBD1. Trimming removed 1 base from V and 9 bases from J; junction bases left unmatched: 6. CDR3 length: 13 amino acids. CDR1 and CDR2 from the germline V gene are LGHNT and FRNRAP. CDR3 in amino acids: CASGLENRGGQYF. Here the CDR3 DNA reads TGTGCTAGTGGTTTGGAAAACAGGGGCGGGCAGTACTTC.

The rearrangement uses TRBV5-1 and TRBJ1-1; maybe TRBD1 (5 bases). Germline CDR1 is SGHRS and CDR2 is YFSETQ. This CDR3 region has 13 residues. Trimming stripped 5 bases from V and 8 bases from J, with 16 bases between. CDR3 sequence (DNA): TGCGCCAGCAGAACAGCCACCCAGGGAGAAGCTTTCTTT. As protein: CASRTATQGEAFF.

This clone was detected once. This chain links TRBV6-6 with TRBJ2-4; 8 nucleotides align to TRBD2. With 7 bases clipped from V and 7 bases from J, the junction kept 3 bases outside the gene matches. The CDR3 length is 12 residues. In germline, CDR1 is MNHNY, CDR2 SVGAGI (reference sequence). The CDR3 nucleotides are TGTGCCAGCACCACGGGAGGGAACATTCAGTACTTC. It is translated as CASTTGGNIQYF.

This clone was picked up one time. The V and J genes are TRBV10-3 and TRBJ2-1, with TRBD2 matching over 8 bases. This CDR3 has 15 residues. Losses at the gene ends were 4 bases for V and 0 bases for J; bases not matched to a gene: 2. Germline V lookup: CDR1 ENHRY, CDR2 SYGVKD. The CDR3 DNA reads TGTGCCATCAGTGTAAGCGGGAGCTCCTACAATGAGCAGTTCTTC. This encodes CAISVSGSSYNEQFF.

The chain couples TRBV10-3 to TRBJ2-7, with 10 bases identical to TRBD2. In germline, CDR1 is ENHRY, CDR2 SYGVKD. The V and J ends lost 8 bases and 5 bases, in that order; junction bases with no gene match: 6. The CDR3 runs to 13 residues. CDR3 region: CAIASGSVDEQYF. The DNA of the CDR3 is TGTGCCATCGCTAGCGGGAGTGTCGACGAGCAGTACTTC.

The rearrangement joins TRBV5-4 to TRBJ2-5; D may be TRBD2 (5 bases). Deletions cut 0 bases from V and 6 bases from J, with 18 bases between. Per germline, CDR1 SGHNT and CDR2 YYREEE (reference sequence). The CDR3 length is 16 residues. The CDR3 nucleotides are TGTGCCAGCAGCTTGGATAGCGCTAGCATCGCGAAGACCCAGTACTTC. Amino acids: CASSLDSASIAKTQYF. The whole variable domain, filled in from reference TRBV5-4 and TRBJ2-5, reads ETGVTQSPTHLIKTRGQQVTLRCSSQSGHNTVSWYQQALGQGPQFIFQYYREEENGRGNFPPRFSGLQFPNYSSELNVNALELDDSALYLCASSLDSASIAKTQYFGPGTRLLVL.

This rearrangement joins TRBV28 to TRBJ2-7; 10 nucleotides match TRBD2. Trimming took 5 bases from V and 0 from J; bases not matched to a gene: 4. The CDR3 has 15 amino acids. Per germline, CDR1 MDHEN and CDR2 SYDVKM. The CDR3 is CASSDSGRASYEQYF. CDR3 coding DNA: TGTGCCAGCAGTGACAGCGGGAGGGCCTCCTACGAGCAGTACTTC.

The chain recombines TRBV29-1 with TRBJ2-7, with 7 bases aligning to TRBD2. The germline V gene has CDR1 SQVTM and CDR2 ANQGSEA. Trimming removed 6 bases from V and 3 bases from J; junction bases left unmatched: 5. The CDR3 is made up of 12 amino acids. DNA of the CDR3: TGCAGCGTGCGAGGACTAGACTACGAGCAGTACTTC. The encoded protein is CSVRGLDYEQYF.

This clone has just one count. The chain couples TRBV4-3 to TRBJ1-1, with D perhaps TRBD1 (6 bases). The V gene lost 4 bases and the J gene lost 1 base, with 13 bases spanning the gap. This CDR3 spans 15 amino acids. CDR1 and CDR2 from the germline V gene are LGHNA and YSLEER. The CDR3 sequence is CASSPSYRENTEAFF. The CDR3 nucleotides are TGCGCCAGCAGCCCGTCTTACAGGGAGAACACTGAAGCTTTCTTT.

The CDR3 here is CAWDGGTEAFF. CDR3 bases: TGTGCCTGGGACGGGGGCACTGAAGCTTTCTTT. V and J are TRBV30 and TRBJ1-1, with D tentatively TRBD1 (5 bases). Looked up from germline, CDR1 is GTSNPN and CDR2 is SVGIG (reference sequence). V lost 5 bases and J lost 4, with 8 bases in between. The CDR3 has 11 residues.

This chain's CDR3 is CASSAGGNQPQHF. CDR3 in DNA: TGCGCCAGCAGTGCGGGAGGGAATCAGCCCCAGCATTTT. The chain combines TRBV10-2 with TRBJ1-5; D gene uncertain. Germline values: CDR1 WSHSY, CDR2 SAAADI. V lost 4 bases to trimming and J lost 4 bases, with 8 bases between them. This CDR3 region has 13 residues.

The V gene is TRBV9, the J gene TRBJ2-3; 13 bases map to TRBD2. Looked up from germline, CDR1 is SGDLS and CDR2 is YYNGEE. Trimming took 3 bases from V and 0 from J; bases not matched to a gene: 13. The length of the CDR3 is 20 residues. Here the CDR3 DNA reads TGTGCCAGCAGCGCCAGTGCGGGACTAGCGGGACTGACTAGCACAGATACGCAGTATTTT. Translation gives CASSASAGLAGLTSTDTQYF.

This clone has only one observation. The V call is TRBV19, the J call TRBJ2-5; 9 nucleotides align to TRBD1. The germline gives CDR1 LNHDA, CDR2 SQIVND (reference sequence). Trimming cost V 6 bases and J 3 bases; bases outside gene matches: 5. The CDR3 runs 14 residues. DNA for the CDR3: TGTGCCAGTAGGACAGGGGGTCCAAAAGAGACCCAGTACTTC. This sequence encodes CASRTGGPKETQYF. Full variable domain (missing parts from reference TRBV19 and TRBJ2-5): DGGITQSPKYLFRKEGQNVTLSCEQNLNHDAMYWYRQDPGQGLRLIYYSQIVNDFQKGDIAEGYSVSREKKESFPLTVTSAQKNPTAFYLCASRTGGPKETQYFGPGTRLLVL.

The chain carries TRBV29-1 and TRBJ2-7; unclear D gene. CDR1 SQVTM and CDR2 ANQGSEA come from the germline V gene. Deletions cut 4 bases from V and 4 bases from J, with 14 bases between. The CDR3 loop spans 13 amino acids. The CDR3 loop reads CSVVRDSGYEQYF. The CDR3 DNA follows: TGCAGCGTTGTGCGAGACTCGGGTTACGAGCAGTACTTC.

V gene TRBV4-3 combines with J gene TRBJ2-3, with 10 bases aligning to TRBD2. This CDR3 has 18 residues. V was pared by 7 bases and J by 8 bases, with 21 bases of the junction left unmatched. Germline CDR1 reads LGHNA; CDR2 reads YSLEER. The CDR3 DNA follows: TGCGCCAGCACCTATAGCCGTAATAGCGGGAGGAACCTGGGTACGCAGTATTTT. Its protein product is CASTYSRNSGRNLGTQYF.

This chain uses TRBV4-2 with TRBJ2-2, with a possible D match to TRBD2 (5 bases). The germline CDR1 and CDR2 sequences are LGHNA and YNFKEQ. The CDR3 is made up of 15 amino acids. Trimming stripped 4 bases from V and 6 bases from J, with 15 bases between. The CDR3 loop reads CASSPAWEAAGELFF. The CDR3 DNA sequence: TGTGCCAGCAGCCCCGCCTGGGAAGCGGCCGGGGAGCTGTTTTTT.

This clone was observed a few times. The chain links TRBV19 to TRBJ2-5, with D tentatively TRBD2 (6 bases). This CDR3 is 12 amino acids long. Trimming removed 5 bases from V and 3 bases from J, with 7 bases in between. Germline CDR1 is LNHDA and CDR2 is SQIVND (reference sequence). The CDR3 region has the DNA TGTGCCAGTAGTGGAGGGAAAGAGACCCAGTACTTC. This sequence encodes CASSGGKETQYF.

The V and J genes are TRBV5-8 and TRBJ2-7; no clear D. V lost 4 bases to trimming and J lost 9 bases, with 20 bases between them. CDR3 length: 14 amino acids. Looked up from germline, CDR1 is SGHTS and CDR2 is YDEGEE. DNA of the CDR3: TGTGCCAGCAGCACCTCCGAGGTCTACTTTGCGCAGTACTTC. It encodes CASSTSEVYFAQYF.

The sample holds a few counts of this clone. The chain couples TRBV15 to TRBJ2-3, with D maybe TRBD2 (7 bases). This CDR3 is built from 18 residues. In germline, CDR1 is LNHNV, CDR2 YYDKDF (reference sequence). The ends were cut back, 3 bases at V and 4 bases at J, with 23 bases in the middle. The CDR3 nucleotides read TGTGCCACCAGCAGCGCATACTACGCAGGGGCGGGGGCAGATACGCAGTATTTT. Protein product: CATSSAYYAGAGADTQYF.